This TCR beta chain is drawn from a study of T-cell reconstitution after alpha-beta-depleted transplantation in children (dated by TCRdb to 2016 to 2017). Notes on the research overall: Using TCR repertoire profiling, the study followed T-cell immune reconstitution in a quantitative way in children after TCRalphabeta/CD19-depleted allogeneic hematopoietic cell transplantation.

This clonotype was counted only a few times. The specificity of this receptor is unknown. Base-call qualities are not available, and no considerably larger clone is one nucleotide away. V trim: 5 bases; J trim: 3 bases; unmatched bases: 13. CDR1 and CDR2 are read off the germline V gene as SGHTA and FQGTGA. The CDR3 has 18 amino acids, counting the end cysteine and phenylalanine. Of all the DNA, just the CDR3 is kept, 54 bases in frame from base 1. The receptor library was made with PCR. Sequenced using an Illumina HiSeq 2500. To normalize quantification of the TCRbeta repertoire, the TCR libraries were built with molecular barcoding that relied on unique molecular identifiers. TCRdb trimmed the raw reads at Q25, called clones with MiXCR and kept productive beta chains. Each CDR3 protein appears once, grouped with its most common genes and DNA. This sample has about 400,000 distinct CDR3 sequences in its table, and about 20% of those were observed once. Approximately 3.8% of the sample lies in the top ten.

The chain links TRBV7-3 with TRBJ2-3, with 11 bases aligning to TRBD2. The receptor comes from a human donor who donated a stem cell graft to a child with acute myeloid leukemia. This specimen consisted of PBMCs from the stem cell graft donor, obtained from the stem cell graft. The CDR3 loop reads CASSPWGLAVEGTDTQYF. The DNA reads TGTGCCAGCAGCCCATGGGGACTAGCGGTAGAAGGGACAGATACGCAGTATTTT. With all but the CDR3 taken from the reference TRBV7-3 and TRBJ2-3 genes, the full variable domain is: GAGVSQTPSNKVTEKGKYVELRCDPISGHTALYWYRQSLGQGPEFLIYFQGTGAADDSGLPNDRFFAVRPEGSVSTLKIQRTERGDSAVYLCASSPWGLAVEGTDTQYFGPGTRLTVL.